A selection of T cell receptor beta chains follows, all from one sample in a study of identical twins. TCRdb itself ran the 5' RACE reads through MiXCR, one entry per CDR3 protein. This table has approximately 300,000 distinct CDR3 sequences, 9.5% appearing once. These sequences were also reported in another study, on yellow fever vaccine responses in identical twins.

The sequenced material came from CD8+ T cells sorted from blood. Receptors originate from a woman in her late teens or twenties in good health. Each CDR3 is given with its conserved first and last residue. D genes are given only for firm matches. A row's size may be missing; if present it is once, few, many or a size class.

TRBV4-3	few	TRBJ2-5	TRBD2	TGCGCCAGCAGCCAAGATCACATAGCGGGAGGGGGGGAGACCCAGTACTTC	CASSQDHIAGGGETQYF
TRBV7-3	.	TRBJ1-1	TRBD1	TGTGCCAGCAGAGCGGGACAGGGGAACACTGAAGCTTTCTTT	CASRAGQGNTEAFF
TRBV6-2/TRBV6-3	few	TRBJ2-7	TRBD2	TGTGCCAGCAATCAACTAGCGGGGATTCTCTACGAGCAGTACTTC	CASNQLAGILYEQYF
TRBV7-6	.	TRBJ2-1	.	TGTGCCAGCAGCCCCCCAGGGATTCCCTACAATGAGCAGTTCTTC	CASSPPGIPYNEQFF
TRBV4-2	many	TRBJ2-7	TRBD2	TGTGCCAGCAGCCAAGAAAGGCTAGCGGTCTCCTACGAGCAGTACTTC	CASSQERLAVSYEQYF
TRBV24-1	few	TRBJ2-2	.	TGTGCCACCAGTGGAATCACCGGGGAGCTGTTTTTT	CATSGITGELFF
TRBV18	few	TRBJ2-7	TRBD1	TGTGCCAGCTCACCACGGGACAGATTGTCCTCACAGGGCGAGCAGTACTTC	CASSPRDRLSSQGEQYF
TRBV3-1	.	TRBJ1-5	TRBD1	TGTGCCAGCAGCCAAGATCAAGGGGGCTACAGCAATCAGCCCCAGCATTTT	CASSQDQGGYSNQPQHF
TRBV4-2	many	TRBJ2-3	TRBD2	TGTGCCAGCAGCCCACTAGCGGGAGGCGAAGATACGCAGTATTTT	CASSPLAGGEDTQYF
TRBV24-1	.	TRBJ1-2	.	TGTGCCACCCGGCCCAGGCTGGGCTATGGCTACACCTTC	CATRPRLGYGYTF
TRBV6-4	few	TRBJ2-1	TRBD2	TGTGCCAGCAGCTTCAGCGGGGGGGCCGACAATGAGCAGTTCTTC	CASSFSGGADNEQFF
TRBV2	once	TRBJ2-7	TRBD2	TGTGCCAGCAGTGTTCTAGCGGGAGTGTGGGAGCAGTACTTC	CASSVLAGVWEQYF
TRBV13	many	TRBJ1-4	TRBD1	TGTGCCAGCAGAACAGGGGGTACTAATGAAAAACTGTTTTTT	CASRTGGTNEKLFF
TRBV24-1	few	TRBJ2-3	.	TGTGCCACCAGGAGGAGGATCGCCAACACAGATACGCAGTATTTT	CATRRRIANTDTQYF
TRBV3-1	many	TRBJ2-1	.	TGTGCCAGCAGCCAAGATCCCGGGGCCCTCCACAATGAGCAGTTCTTC	CASSQDPGALHNEQFF
TRBV9	many	TRBJ2-3	.	TGTGCCAGCAGCGTAGCACTAGCTAGAGATACGCAGTATTTT	CASSVALARDTQYF
TRBV5-1	.	TRBJ2-5	.	TGCGCCAGCAGCTTGGGGGAAGTTATGGAGACCCAGTACTTC	CASSLGEVMETQYF
TRBV7-9	many	TRBJ1-2	.	TGTGCCAGCAGCTTGGCCCCTCAGGGTGATGGCTACACCTTC	CASSLAPQGDGYTF
TRBV25-1	.	TRBJ2-5	.	TGTGCCAGCTATGGGAGGGGGCAAGAGACCCAGTACTTC	CASYGRGQETQYF
TRBV9	.	TRBJ2-5	.	TGTGCCAGCAGCGTAGGGTCAGACCAAGAGACCCAGTACTTC	CASSVGSDQETQYF
TRBV5-1	many	TRBJ2-7	.	TGCGCCAGCAGCTTGTTTGACGGATTATACGAGCAGTACTTC	CASSLFDGLYEQYF
TRBV12-3/TRBV12-4	.	TRBJ2-7	.	TGTGCCAGCAGAACCACGAACCGGGACGAGCAGTACTTC	CASRTTNRDEQYF
TRBV4-3	few	TRBJ2-7	.	TGCGCCAGCAGCCAAGATAAGGAGACTCCCTACGAGCAGTACTTC	CASSQDKETPYEQYF
TRBV27	many	TRBJ2-1	TRBD1	TGTGCCAGCAGCCCGACAGGGAGCTACTACAATGAGCAGTTCTTC	CASSPTGSYYNEQFF
TRBV4-3	many	TRBJ2-7	TRBD2	TGCGCCAGCAGCCTAGGCCGGGGGGAGCCCTACGAGCAGTACTTC	CASSLGRGEPYEQYF
TRBV20-1	.	TRBJ2-4	TRBD2	TGCAGTGCTATCCCATTCAACCCTAGACTAGCACGTGACATTCAGTACTTC	CSAIPFNPRLARDIQYF
TRBV7-9	few	TRBJ1-2	.	TGTGCCAGCAGCTTACCCTGGGCAGGCTATGGCTACACCTTC	CASSLPWAGYGYTF